This is a list of T cell receptor beta chains from one sample in a study of T cell repertoires in cytomegalovirus infection. TCRdb passed the reads through MiXCR, listing each CDR3 protein once. The sample records about 920,000 distinct CDR3 sequences, roughly 30% being singletons. These receptors' antigens are unknown. Sequencing used cultured CD8+ T cells from PBMCs, obtained from culture after CMV antigen stimulation. These receptors all come from a human donor in good health (CMV status not recorded). Some clones in this sample may be carry-over from other donors' samples. Each CDR3 is given with its conserved first and last residue. A D gene is named only where the DNA matches it firmly. Expanded clones are given a class, and other clones once, few, many or no size at all.

abundance	j_gene	d_gene	v_gene	CDR3aa	CDR3nt
few	TRBJ1-5	-	TRBV6-2/TRBV6-3	CASRNSNQPQHF	TGTGCCAGCAGGAATAGCAATCAGCCCCAGCATTTT
-	TRBJ2-1	-	TRBV7-4	CASSNVGGNEQFF	TGTGCCAGCAGCAACGTAGGGGGCAATGAGCAGTTCTTC
many	TRBJ2-1	-	TRBV4-2	CASSQISSPYNEQFF	TGTGCCAGCAGCCAAATAAGTTCACCCTACAATGAGCAGTTCTTC
many	TRBJ2-1	TRBD1	TRBV7-2	CASSRGTGALYNEQFF	TGTGCCAGCAGCCGGGGAACAGGGGCCCTCTACAATGAGCAGTTCTTC
-	TRBJ1-2	TRBD1	TRBV2	CASSYGTVPVNGAGYTF	TGTGCCAGCAGCTACGGGACAGTACCGGTTAACGGAGCGGGCTACACCTTC
few	TRBJ1-1	-	TRBV19	CASRTWGPDDTEAFF	TGTGCCAGTAGAACCTGGGGGCCTGATGACACTGAAGCTTTCTTT
-	TRBJ2-7	-	TRBV7-8	CASSSRSTYEQYF	TGTGCCAGCAGCTCCCGGTCCACCTACGAGCAGTACTTC
-	TRBJ1-1	-	TRBV27	CASSAYRVWTEAFF	TGTGCCAGCAGTGCCTACAGGGTTTGGACTGAAGCTTTCTTT
-	TRBJ1-5	-	TRBV6-5	CASSSRGIGRGGNQPQHF	TGTGCCAGCAGTTCCCGTGGCATAGGCAGGGGAGGTAATCAGCCCCAGCATTTT
-	TRBJ2-1	-	TRBV28	CASSTDIYSYNEQFF	TGTGCCAGCAGCACGGACATTTACTCCTACAATGAGCAGTTCTTC
-	TRBJ2-3	TRBD2	TRBV27	CASSLRAGDTDTQYF	TGTGCCAGCAGTTTACGAGCGGGGGACACAGATACGCAGTATTTT
-	TRBJ1-1	-	TRBV4-1	CASSSHRELNTEAFF	TGCGCCAGCAGCAGCCACAGGGAATTGAACACTGAAGCTTTCTTT
-	TRBJ2-1	TRBD1	TRBV6-2/TRBV6-3	CASSYYRGYNEQFF	TGTGCCAGCAGTTACTACAGGGGATACAATGAGCAGTTCTTC
-	TRBJ1-6	-	TRBV6-5	CASSYERGMASPLHF	TGTGCCAGCAGTTACGAACGGGGGATGGCTTCACCCCTCCACTTT
many	TRBJ2-3	TRBD2	TRBV7-8	CASSQPPGLAGVTDTQYF	TGTGCCAGCAGCCAGCCCCCGGGACTAGCGGGGGTCACAGATACGCAGTATTTT
-	TRBJ1-2	TRBD1	TRBV6-6	CAALTGAGLDYGYTF	TGTGCCGCCCTAACAGGGGCAGGCCTTGACTATGGCTACACCTTC
-	TRBJ2-3	TRBD2	TRBV29-1	CSVGPSGGQGSRDTQYF	TGCAGCGTTGGCCCTAGCGGGGGGCAAGGGTCACGAGATACGCAGTATTTT
-	TRBJ2-1	TRBD2	TRBV15	CATSRVGTSRLEQFF	TGTGCCACCAGCAGAGTGGGGACTAGCAGACTAGAGCAGTTCTTC
-	TRBJ2-1	-	TRBV2	CASSGVSMGGAIYNEQFF	TGTGCCAGCAGTGGGGTCTCCATGGGCGGGGCGATATACAATGAGCAGTTCTTC
-	TRBJ2-1	TRBD1	TRBV19	CASSRRTGGDEQFF	TGTGCCAGTAGTAGGAGGACAGGGGGCGATGAGCAGTTCTTC
few	TRBJ2-1	-	TRBV2	CASSATGLRSEQFF	TGTGCCAGCAGTGCCACAGGCCTTCGGTCTGAGCAGTTCTTC
-	TRBJ2-5	-	TRBV23-1	CASSHWVALRGRETQYF	TGCGCCAGCAGTCATTGGGTAGCGCTGCGGGGACGGGAGACCCAGTACTTC
many	TRBJ2-3	-	TRBV7-2	CASSPRNRPDTQYF	TGTGCCAGCAGCCCCCGGAATCGGCCAGATACGCAGTATTTT